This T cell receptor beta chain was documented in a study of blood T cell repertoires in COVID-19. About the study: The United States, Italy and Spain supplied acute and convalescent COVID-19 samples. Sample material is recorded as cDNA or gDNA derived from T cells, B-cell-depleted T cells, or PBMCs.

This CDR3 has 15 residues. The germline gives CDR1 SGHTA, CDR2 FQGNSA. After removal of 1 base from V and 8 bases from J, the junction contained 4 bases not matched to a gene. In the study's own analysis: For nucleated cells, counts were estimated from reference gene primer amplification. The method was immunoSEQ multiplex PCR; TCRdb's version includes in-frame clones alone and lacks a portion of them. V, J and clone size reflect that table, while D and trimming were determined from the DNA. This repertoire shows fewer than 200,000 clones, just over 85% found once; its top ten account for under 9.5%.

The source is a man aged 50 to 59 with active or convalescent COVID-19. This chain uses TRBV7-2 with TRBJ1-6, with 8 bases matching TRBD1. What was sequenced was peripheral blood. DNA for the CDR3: TGTGCCAGCAGCTTAGGGCAGGGGGCTTATTCACCCCTCCACTTT. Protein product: CASSLGQGAYSPLHF.